Given below is one T cell receptor beta chain in context. The target antigen is unknown. Some clones are missing from TCRdb's copy, which holds only in-frame ones; the method was immunoSEQ multiplex PCR. The table includes tens of thousands of clones, 80% to 90% detected once. This entry is derived from a study of OX40 agonist ivuxolimab in advanced cancers. Across the whole study: Three patients, one with hepatocellular carcinoma and two with cutaneous melanoma, responded partially.

Findings and limits, study-wide: The study observed clonal expansion of CD4+ and CD8+ blood T cells by week 6 at 0.1 to 3.0 mg/kg.

This CDR3 spans 13 amino acids. CDR1 is MGHDK and CDR2 is SYGVNS in the germline V gene. The V gene lost 5 bases and the J gene lost 6 bases, with 10 bases spanning the gap. The chain recombines TRBV25-1 with TRBJ1-4, with a possible D match to TRBD1 (6 bases). The TCR was taken from an adult with an advanced solid tumor such as melanoma, head and neck, liver or kidney cancer. The sample in question was CD4+ or CD8+ T cells sorted from blood, obtained in a trial of the OX40 agonist ivuxolimab. CDR3: CASSMSGDEKLFF. CDR3 coding DNA: TGTGCCAGCAGTATGTCAGGGGATGAAAAACTGTTTTTT.